The entry below gives a single TCR beta chain sequence along with its context. Its specificity is not known. The data belong to a study of OX40 agonist ivuxolimab in advanced cancers. Study information: Patients took ivuxolimab, an agonistic anti-OX40 (CD134) antibody.

Clones were read by immunoSEQ multiplex PCR, and TCRdb kept only the in-frame ones, dropping some. The table records tens of thousands of clones, about nine tenths of them present only once. V was trimmed by 1 base and J by 4 bases, leaving 7 bases between them. This CDR3 region has 13 residues. The germline V gene has CDR1 SGHVS and CDR2 FNYEAQ. General study points: Normalized T-cell clonal expansion was also low in some nonresponders. Mean expanded clone counts were higher in CD8+ than CD4+ T cells. Clonal expansion was seen in CD4+ and CD8+ blood T cells by week 6 at 0.1 to 3.0 mg/kg.

The sequencing used CD4+ or CD8+ T cells sorted from blood, collected in a trial of the OX40 agonist ivuxolimab. This chain joins TRBV7-6 and TRBJ1-1; possible D gene TRBD1, 5 bases. The source of this sequence is an adult with an advanced solid tumor such as melanoma, head and neck, liver or kidney cancer. CDR3 in DNA: TGTGCCAGCAGCTTAGGGGGCATCACTGAAGCTTTCTTT. Translation gives CASSLGGITEAFF.